These 32 T cell receptor beta chains share one sample of origin, sequenced in a study of OX40 agonist ivuxolimab in advanced cancers. Assay: immunoSEQ multiplex PCR; the TCRdb copy retains only in-frame clones and omits some. The sample holds about 70,000 clones, 92% seen once. The sequencing used CD4+ or CD8+ T cells sorted from blood, collected in a trial of the OX40 agonist ivuxolimab. These receptor sequences come from an adult with an advanced solid tumor such as melanoma, head and neck, liver or kidney cancer.

This clone was observed a single time. The J gene is TRBJ1-6, the V gene TRBV2, with D hard to call. Germline V lookup: CDR1 SNHLY, CDR2 FYNNEI. V was cut by 6 bases and J by 0 bases, with 12 bases left in between. The CDR3 is made up of 16 amino acids. The CDR3 nucleotides are TGTGCCAGCAGAGCGGAGGTTAGCTCCTATAATTCACCCCTCCACTTT. Residues: CASRAEVSSYNSPLHF.

In this sample, this clone turned up once. This chain connects TRBV27 to TRBJ2-1; a possible D gene is TRBD2 (6 bases). Between the trimmed V and J ends, which lost 3 bases and 4 bases, there was a span of 16 bases. The germline CDR1 and CDR2 sequences are MNHEY and SMNVEV (reference sequence). This CDR3 is built from 16 residues. The CDR3 spells CASSFLPGESYNEQFF. The CDR3 DNA is TGTGCCAGCAGTTTCTTGCCGGGGGAGTCATACAATGAGCAGTTCTTC.

The chain carries TRBV11-2 and TRBJ1-2, with D possibly matching TRBD1 (5 bases). Trimming took off 4 bases at V and 2 bases at J, with 14 bases between the two ends. CDR3 length equals 15 residues. Germline CDR1 SGHAT, CDR2 FQNNGV. The CDR3 DNA follows: TGTGCCAGCAGCTCTTTAAATGACAGAAACTATGGCTACACCTTC. Translation gives CASSSLNDRNYGYTF.

This chain joins TRBV14 and TRBJ1-1; D might be TRBD1 (5 bases). This CDR3 spans 14 amino acids. V lost 5 bases and J 0 bases, leaving 10 bases between the germline ends. Germline lookup yields CDR1 SGHDN and CDR2 FVKESK. The CDR3 bases are TGTGCCAGCAGCTGGGGGTTTTTGAACACTGAAGCTTTCTTT. This translates into CASSWGFLNTEAFF.

Only one count was recorded for this clone. For the CDR3, the DNA is TGTGCCAGCAGCTTAGTTGGACAGGGGGACTATGGCTACACCTTC. Residues: CASSLVGQGDYGYTF. The chain is built from TRBV11-2 and TRBJ1-2, with 10 bases identical to TRBD1. This CDR3 spans 15 amino acids. Losses at the gene ends were 1 base for V and 3 bases for J; bases not matched to a gene: 2. The germline gives CDR1 SGHAT, CDR2 FQNNGV.

The rearrangement joins TRBV4-2 to TRBJ1-2, with 9 bases matching TRBD1. The CDR3 has 15 residues. The V gene end was trimmed by 4 bases and the J gene end by 3 bases; junction bases not matched to a gene: 6. Looked up from germline, CDR1 is LGHNA and CDR2 is YNFKEQ. The CDR3 sequence: CASSRRTGDDYGYTF. CDR3 DNA: TGTGCCAGCAGCCGAAGGACAGGGGACGACTATGGCTACACCTTC.

The chain combines TRBV7-9 with TRBJ1-1, with no clear D. CDR1 is SEHNR and CDR2 is FQNEAQ in the germline V gene (reference sequence). This CDR3 is 13 amino acids long. V was shortened by 6 bases and J by 3 bases, with 11 bases between the two germline ends. CDR3 amino acids: CASRLWVDTEAFF. Written as DNA, the CDR3 is TGTGCCAGCAGACTCTGGGTCGACACTGAAGCTTTCTTT.

The chain links TRBV9 to TRBJ2-7, with D unresolved. This CDR3 region has 15 residues. Trimming took off 2 bases at V and 3 bases at J, with 15 bases between the two ends. Per the germline V gene, CDR1 is SGDLS and CDR2 is YYNGEE. The CDR3 spells CASSVEHTPLYEQYF. Here the CDR3 DNA reads TGTGCCAGCAGCGTGGAACATACCCCCCTCTACGAGCAGTACTTC.

J is TRBJ2-1 and V is TRBV9; tentatively, D is TRBD2 (7 bases). With 7 bases removed from V and 10 bases from J, the gap between germline ends came to 24 bases. Germline V gene sequence: CDR1 SGDLS, CDR2 YYNGEE. The CDR3 totals 15 residues. The CDR3 loop reads CASAGNGGSGEEQFF. The CDR3 DNA follows: TGTGCCAGCGCGGGCAACGGGGGGTCAGGGGAGGAGCAGTTCTTC.

The DNA for the CDR3 is TGTGCCAGCAGCCAGGCAGGGACAGGGTCTTACACAGATACGCAGTATTTT. This encodes CASSQAGTGSYTDTQYF. This chain uses TRBV14 with TRBJ2-3; 9 nucleotides agree with TRBD1. Germline V gene data show CDR1 as SGHDN and CDR2 as FVKESK. The V gene end was trimmed by 3 bases and the J gene end by 2 bases; junction bases not matched to a gene: 9. The CDR3 extends over 17 amino acids. Complete variable domain (other parts from reference TRBV14 and TRBJ2-3): EAGVTQFPSHSVIEKGQTVTLRCDPISGHDNLYWYRRVMGKEIKFLLHFVKESKQDESGMPNNRFLAERTGGTYSTLKVQPAELEDSGVYFCASSQAGTGSYTDTQYFGPGTRLTVL.

This rearrangement joins TRBV7-3 to TRBJ2-3, with 10 positions matching TRBD2. The V gene's germline CDR1 is SGHTA and CDR2 FQGTGA. After removal of 6 bases from V and 3 bases from J, the junction contained 6 bases not matched to a gene. The CDR3 totals 15 residues. As DNA, the CDR3 is TGTGCCAGCAGTTATAGCGGGGGGATAACAGATACGCAGTATTTT. This translates into CASSYSGGITDTQYF.

The chain recombines TRBV5-8 with TRBJ1-1; D gene unclear. CDR1 and CDR2 (germline): SGHTS, YDEGEE. V was trimmed by 0 bases and J by 6 bases, leaving 9 bases between them. The CDR3 contains 13 residues. The CDR3 loop is CASSLAQYSEAFF. The CDR3 DNA sequence: TGTGCCAGCAGCTTGGCCCAGTACTCTGAAGCTTTCTTT.

The chain links TRBV6-4 to TRBJ2-2; D perhaps matches TRBD1 (6 bases). Germline V gene lookup returns CDR1 MRHNA and CDR2 SNTAGT. The CDR3 has 16 amino acids. Trimming shortened V by 1 base and J by 5 bases, and 14 bases separated the two germline ends. CDR3 residues: CASSDFPGQGTGELFF. CDR3 sequence (DNA): TGTGCCAGCAGTGACTTTCCGGGGCAGGGGACCGGGGAGCTGTTTTTT.

The chain is built from TRBV4-3 and TRBJ1-5, with D possibly being TRBD1 (5 bases). V was cut by 4 bases and J by 2 bases, with 12 bases left in between. The CDR3 extends over 15 amino acids. The germline CDR1 and CDR2 sequences are LGHNA and YSLEER. For the CDR3, the DNA is TGCGCCAGCAGCCCCGGGACGGACGGCAATCAGCCCCAGCATTTT. It codes for CASSPGTDGNQPQHF.

This clone showed up just once. This chain joins TRBV29-1 and TRBJ1-1; D is uncertain. The V gene lost 2 bases and the J gene lost 1 base, with 14 bases spanning the gap. Germline V gene lookup returns CDR1 SQVTM and CDR2 ANQGSEA. The CDR3 spans 15 residues. The CDR3 nucleotides read TGCAGCGTTGAAACCCCGGGCAGAGCGAACACTGAAGCTTTCTTT. Amino acid sequence: CSVETPGRANTEAFF.

V usage is TRBV29-1 and J usage is TRBJ1-2; D ambiguous. From germline, CDR1 is SQVTM and CDR2 ANQGSEA. The CDR3 contains 12 residues. The V and J ends lost 3 bases and 2 bases respectively, with 7 bases between them. The CDR3 nucleotides are TGCAGCGTTGAGTCCGGGAACTATGGCTACACCTTC. Translating gives CSVESGNYGYTF.

The V and J genes are TRBV10-1 and TRBJ1-2, with TRBD1 as a possible D gene (6 bases). There are 12 residues in the CDR3. V was clipped by 5 bases and J by 4 bases, with 8 bases between them. From germline, CDR1 is WNHNN and CDR2 SYGVQD (reference sequence). CDR3 in DNA: TGCGCCAGCAGTTCGGACAGCTATGGCTACACCTTC. As protein: CASSSDSYGYTF.

The V and J genes are TRBV9 and TRBJ2-2, with 9 bases aligning to TRBD2. V was clipped by 2 bases and J by 2 bases; unmatched bases: 4. The CDR3 is made up of 16 amino acids. Germline V gives CDR1 SGDLS, CDR2 YYNGEE. CDR3 bases: TGTGCCAGCAGCGTCCCTAGCGGGGATAACACCGGGGAGCTGTTTTTT. It specifies CASSVPSGDNTGELFF.

This sequence joins TRBV13 and TRBJ1-1; 7 nucleotides line up with TRBD1. Trimming removed 0 bases from V and 5 bases from J; junction bases left unmatched: 3. Germline V gene data show CDR1 as PRHDT and CDR2 as FYEKMQ (reference sequence). There are 14 residues in the CDR3. This chain's CDR3 is CASSLGPGGTEAFF. In DNA, the CDR3 is TGTGCCAGCAGCTTAGGTCCAGGGGGGACTGAAGCTTTCTTT.

The V and J genes are TRBV5-1 and TRBJ2-7; TRBD1 might be the D (5 bases). V was cut by 2 bases and J by 2 bases, with 17 bases left in between. The CDR3 extends over 16 amino acids. In germline, CDR1 is SGHRS, CDR2 YFSETQ. CDR3 residues: CASSLKQTGAPYEQYF. Here the CDR3 DNA reads TGCGCCAGCAGCTTAAAACAAACAGGCGCCCCCTACGAGCAGTACTTC.

The chain couples TRBV10-2 to TRBJ2-7; D is unresolved. The V end was cut by 0 bases, the J end by 6 bases, with 6 bases between. CDR3 length equals 12 residues. CDR1 and CDR2 (germline): WSHSY, SAAADI. The CDR3 reads CASSESKSEQYF. The DNA of the CDR3 is TGCGCCAGCAGTGAGTCGAAATCCGAGCAGTACTTC.

This sequence joins TRBV14 and TRBJ2-5; D is unresolved. The V and J ends lost 7 bases and 5 bases respectively, with 5 bases between them. Germline V gene sequence: CDR1 SGHDN, CDR2 FVKESK. This CDR3 comprises 10 residues. CDR3 amino acids: CASITETQYF. The CDR3 bases are TGTGCCAGCATTACGGAGACCCAGTACTTC.

The chain uses TRBV2 and TRBJ1-4, with 11 bases that match TRBD1. The CDR3 consists of 15 residues. Germline V lookup: CDR1 SNHLY, CDR2 FYNNEI. V shed 8 bases and J 4 bases; nucleotides not matched to a gene: 6. In nucleotides, the CDR3 is TGTGCCAGCGGTGGACAGGGGGCCGGTAATGAAAAACTGTTTTTT. Amino acids: CASGGQGAGNEKLFF.

The chain joins TRBV7-9 to TRBJ2-3; tentatively, D is TRBD2 (6 bases). Trimming took off 3 bases at V and 2 bases at J, with 9 bases between the two ends. This CDR3 has 14 residues. Germline CDR1 SEHNR, CDR2 FQNEAQ (reference sequence). CDR3 protein: CASSFGSATDTQYF. In DNA, the CDR3 is TGTGCCAGCAGCTTCGGGAGCGCCACAGATACGCAGTATTTT.

This chain's CDR3 is CASRDFWGDSYEQYF. In DNA form, the CDR3 reads TGTGCCAGCAGGGATTTTTGGGGGGACTCCTACGAGCAGTACTTC. The chain employs TRBV6-1 and TRBJ2-7; D may be TRBD2 (6 bases). Germline V lookup: CDR1 MNHNS, CDR2 SASEGT. The V end lost 6 bases, the J end lost 0 bases, and 15 bases lay between the germline ends. This CDR3 is 15 amino acids long.

The chain uses TRBV6-1 and TRBJ1-5, with 9 nucleotides matching TRBD1. The V segment lost 4 bases and the J segment 2 bases; nucleotides outside the gene matches: 3. Germline assignment: CDR1 MNHNS and CDR2 SASEGT. This CDR3 region has 15 residues. DNA for the CDR3: TGTGCCAGCAGTGCCACAGGGGGCGGCAATCAGCCCCAGCATTTT. This codes for CASSATGGGNQPQHF.

The table lists this clone with a count of one. This rearrangement joins TRBV15 to TRBJ2-7; TRBD1 matches at 7 bases. This CDR3 region has 16 residues. Germline V lookup: CDR1 LNHNV, CDR2 YYDKDF (reference sequence). The V segment lost 0 bases and the J segment 2 bases; nucleotides outside the gene matches: 7. The CDR3 DNA reads TGTGCCACCAGCAGAGATCCTCTTGGACAGGCCTACGAGCAGTACTTC. It encodes CATSRDPLGQAYEQYF.

This chain joins TRBV7-9 and TRBJ2-3; TRBD2 matches at 7 bases. The germline V gene has CDR1 SEHNR and CDR2 FQNEAQ (reference sequence). The V gene end was trimmed by 8 bases and the J gene end by 6 bases; junction bases not matched to a gene: 11. This CDR3 region has 14 residues. The CDR3 DNA is TGTGCCAGCGGGGGTCTAGCGGCGGGGGATACGCAGTATTTT. Translation: CASGGLAAGDTQYF.

V is TRBV27 and J is TRBJ2-7; the match to TRBD1 covers 8 bases. Germline V gives CDR1 MNHEY, CDR2 SMNVEV (reference sequence). V was pared by 5 bases and J by 5 bases, with 11 bases of the junction left unmatched. This CDR3 is 15 amino acids long. The chain's CDR3 is CASSHRQGLSNEQYF. The CDR3 nucleotides read TGTGCCAGCAGTCATAGACAGGGGCTTTCCAACGAGCAGTACTTC.

A note on this clone: Other DNA variants within this sample encode the same CDR3. The chain is built from TRBV9 and TRBJ1-2; 8 bases are shared with TRBD1. J gave up 4 bases and V 0 bases, and 2 bases lay outside the gene matches. In germline, CDR1 is SGDLS, CDR2 YYNGEE. CDR3 length: 14 residues. The CDR3 is CASSVGQGSYGYTF. For the CDR3, the DNA is TGTGCCAGCAGCGTAGGACAGGGGAGCTATGGCTACACCTTC.

In nucleotides, the CDR3 is TGTGCCAGCAGTGATCCGGGACAGGTCTACGAGCAGTACTTC. Its protein is CASSDPGQVYEQYF. This chain links TRBV25-1 with TRBJ2-7, with 8 bases identical to TRBD1. The CDR3 is 14 amino acids. After removal of 3 bases from V and 3 bases from J, the junction contained 4 bases not matched to a gene. The germline gives CDR1 MGHDK, CDR2 SYGVNS.

The V gene is TRBV4-1, the J gene TRBJ2-6; possible D gene TRBD2, 5 bases. Germline-derived CDR1 and CDR2 are MGHRA and YSYEKL. The CDR3 is made up of 16 amino acids. Trimming shortened V by 1 base and J by 0 bases, and 7 bases separated the two germline ends. CDR3 loop: CASSQAEGSGANVLTF. CDR3 bases: TGCGCCAGCAGCCAAGCAGAGGGCTCTGGGGCCAACGTCCTGACTTTC.